These T cell receptor beta chains were read from a single sample in a study of blood T cell repertoires in COVID-19. Sequencing used immunoSEQ multiplex PCR; TCRdb keeps in-frame clones, though not all of them. The sample records some 320,000 clones, 65% to 90% being singletons. The sample comprised peripheral blood. The origin of the receptors is a human donor in a cohort sampled during active COVID-19. The CDR3 runs from the conserved cysteine through the conserved F or W. D genes are given only for firm matches. Size values are once, few and many counts, or a class for expanded clones, and some rows have none.

NA	NA	TRBV6-2/TRBV6-3	TRBJ1-2	CASSSGGTGMYGYTF	TGTGCCAGCAGTTCTGGCGGGACTGGGATGTATGGCTACACCTTC
NA	NA	TRBV3-1/TRBV3-2	TRBJ2-5	CASSQVSETQYF	TGTGCCAGCAGCCAAGTCTCCGAGACCCAGTACTTC
NA	NA	TRBV11-2	TRBJ2-7	CASSSASGAEVYEQYF	TGTGCCAGCAGCTCAGCCAGCGGAGCCGAGGTCTACGAGCAGTACTTC
NA	NA	TRBV24-1	TRBJ1-2	CAIRSEHYGYTF	TGTGCCATCCGTTCGGAGCACTATGGCTACACCTTC
NA	NA	TRBV12-3/TRBV12-4	TRBJ2-2	CASRGIRGGELFF	TGTGCCAGCAGGGGTATCCGGGGCGGGGAGCTGTTTTTT
NA	TRBD2	TRBV6-5	TRBJ2-2	CASSSGGARTGELFF	TGTGCCAGCAGTAGCGGGGGGGCCCGAACCGGGGAGCTGTTTTTT
NA	TRBD1	TRBV6-5	TRBJ1-5	CASSHRGGNQPQHF	TGTGCCAGCAGCCACAGGGGTGGGAATCAGCCCCAGCATTTT
NA	TRBD1	TRBV30	TRBJ1-2	CAWRVDRGYLGYTF	TGTGCCTGGAGGGTCGACAGGGGATATTTAGGCTACACCTTC
NA	NA	TRBV27	TRBJ2-1	CASSGLQPYNEQFF	TGTGCCAGCTCAGGACTCCAACCCTACAATGAGCAGTTCTTC
NA	NA	TRBV19	TRBJ1-1	CASSMSLGAWTEAFF	TGTGCCAGTAGTATGAGCCTGGGGGCGTGGACTGAAGCTTTCTTT
NA	TRBD2	TRBV7-8	TRBJ2-7	CASSQSGGGAPEQYF	TGTGCCAGCAGCCAGAGTGGCGGGGGGGCCCCGGAGCAGTACTTC
NA	NA	TRBV29-1	TRBJ1-1	CSVGQDPTPFEAFF	TGCAGCGTTGGACAGGACCCAACACCATTTGAAGCTTTCTTT
NA	TRBD1	TRBV12-3/TRBV12-4	TRBJ1-2	CASSPTGGNGYTF	TGTGCCAGCAGCCCGACAGGGGGAAATGGCTACACCTTC
few	NA	TRBV28	TRBJ1-5	CASSGGTSNQPQHF	TGTGCCAGCAGCGGGGGGACCTCCAATCAGCCCCAGCATTTT
NA	TRBD2	TRBV5-1	TRBJ2-3	CASSLVTSGGSPRYTDTQYF	TGCGCCAGCAGCTTGGTTACTAGCGGGGGTTCACCTCGATACACAGATACGCAGTATTTT
few	TRBD1	TRBV15	TRBJ2-7	CATSDRQGEQYF	TGTGCCACCAGCGACCGACAGGGGGAGCAGTACTTC
NA	NA	TRBV14	TRBJ2-3	CASSFLDSRTDTQYF	TGTGCCAGCAGCTTTTTGGACAGTCGCACAGATACGCAGTATTTT
few	NA	TRBV19	TRBJ1-5	CASSIARANSNQPQHF	TGTGCCAGTAGTATAGCCAGGGCGAATAGCAATCAGCCCCAGCATTTT
once	NA	TRBV19	TRBJ2-7	CASSQGQLQYF	TGTGCCAGTAGCCAAGGACAGCTGCAGTACTTC
many	TRBD2	TRBV5-1	TRBJ2-3	CASSLAGGRNTQYF	TGCGCCAGCAGCTTGGCGGGGGGGCGTAATACGCAGTATTTT
NA	TRBD1	TRBV5-1	TRBJ2-1	CASSLEGQGAHEQFF	TGCGCCAGCAGCTTGGAGGGACAGGGGGCACATGAGCAGTTCTTC
few	TRBD1	TRBV10-1	TRBJ1-5	CASSEGTVNQPQHF	TGCGCCAGCAGTGAGGGGACAGTCAATCAGCCCCAGCATTTT
NA	TRBD1	TRBV5-5	TRBJ2-6	CASSPAQGVAGANVLTF	TGTGCCAGCAGCCCGGCACAGGGGGTGGCTGGGGCCAACGTCCTGACTTTC